This is a list of T cell receptor beta chains from one sample in a study of blood T cell repertoires in COVID-19. TCRdb's table, derived via immunoSEQ multiplex PCR, lists solely in-frame clones and lacks some. The table shows 250,000 or so clones, with over 70% occurring only once. The sample taken for sequencing was PBMCs or T cells enriched from blood (not recorded which). Receptors originate from a woman aged 40 to 55 who had been exposed to COVID-19. Each CDR3 is given with its conserved first and last residue. The D gene is left open where the match is weak. Only some rows state a clone size, as once, few, many or a class for expanded clones.

d_gene,abundance,v_gene,CDR3aa
NA,NA,TRBV18,CASSPIGQRAEEKLFF
TRBD2,NA,TRBV6-5,CASTRDYNWKQYF
TRBD2,NA,TRBV7-6,CASSWGGRTDTQYF
NA,NA,TRBV7-9,CASSLVVRVSSELFF
TRBD1,few,TRBV7-3,CASSDRDNEQFF
NA,NA,TRBV13,CASSHGPDQPQHF
NA,few,TRBV20-1,CSASNGGQETQYF
TRBD1,NA,TRBV12-5,CASGLGTGWKSPLHF
NA,NA,TRBV6-4,CASSLSTEITDTQYF
TRBD1,NA,TRBV14,CASSQSNRGYYGYTF
NA,NA,TRBV7-2,CASSSLRENEKLFF
NA,NA,TRBV2,CASSAEGIGANYGYTF
TRBD1,NA,TRBV5-1,CASSLGDRGQGTQYF
TRBD1,NA,TRBV28,CASSAQPTGNYGYTF
TRBD2,NA,TRBV7-3,CASSLTFSRDYGEQFF
NA,NA,TRBV9,CASSPRAGVTSYNEQFF
TRBD1,NA,TRBV6-2/TRBV6-3,CASSSTGHTQYF
NA,NA,TRBV2,CASTGSGTIHGYTF
NA,few,TRBV7-2,CASSLVNGEQFF
NA,once,TRBV5-1,CASRSGSTNTEAFF
NA,NA,TRBV5-1,CASSLVAQGAKNIQYF
TRBD1,once,TRBV24-1,CATSDPGQGKEKLFF
NA,few,TRBV7-2,CASSPRVSMREKLFF
NA,NA,TRBV6-1,CASSEGRRERQPQHF
TRBD1,NA,TRBV28,CASIPGQGLYEQYF
NA,NA,TRBV9,CASSEPLCGVNVIEAFF
NA,NA,TRBV28,CASSFRRPGELFF
NA,NA,TRBV27,CASSSFQGQMNTEAFF
NA,NA,TRBV7-2,CASSLGPANTEAFF
NA,NA,TRBV15,CATSINSGSGELFF
NA,once,TRBV2,CASSAARVASRQFF
NA,NA,TRBV12-3/TRBV12-4,CASSRLGDTEAFF
NA,NA,TRBV19,CASSIGGYNEQFF
NA,NA,TRBV29-1,CSVNKRGSSYNEQFF
TRBD2,NA,TRBV4-2,CASSQDSGGADTQYF
NA,NA,TRBV7-9,CASSTGTGDEKLFF
TRBD1,NA,TRBV19,CASSTMDRVTQPQHF
NA,NA,TRBV28,CASSPSGGEETQYF
TRBD1,NA,TRBV30,CAWSRRGLTSNQPQHF
TRBD2,once,TRBV9,CASSVTSGGIQETQYF
TRBD1,NA,TRBV7-9,CASSLPQGAFGYTF
NA,NA,TRBV7-8,CASSPEVGQGYF
NA,NA,TRBV13,CASSRLWRPEGTDTQYF
TRBD1,NA,TRBV7-2,CASSLGGDRPNTEAFF
TRBD1,once,TRBV9,CASSPWDSLNTEAFF
NA,NA,TRBV10-1,CASSESEGPEGEKLFF
TRBD1,NA,TRBV9,CASSYDRGDTQYF
TRBD1,NA,TRBV4-1,CASSHKARDSQETQYF
NA,NA,TRBV19,CASSIFPLYEQYF
NA,NA,TRBV12-3/TRBV12-4,CASSLSVNEQFF
TRBD2,NA,TRBV10-2,CASSPATSGGRYEQYF
NA,once,TRBV5-1,CASSSKTQGGLAEAFF
NA,few,TRBV7-2,CASSLDGRVDEKLFF
TRBD1,NA,TRBV11-2,CASSFNRGEGNTIYF
TRBD1,NA,TRBV29-1,CSVGAGTGGGDGYTF
TRBD2,NA,TRBV28,CASVAGVGDTQYF
TRBD2,NA,TRBV27,CASSLSIRGGRGQETQYF
TRBD1,once,TRBV7-9,CASSPGQGAQQPQHF